This T cell receptor (beta chain) was documented in a study of T cells expressing NK-cell markers. Study-wide background: Within the sequenced cohort of eight donors, seven exhibited HCMV seropositivity and one was seronegative. Study-wide results and limits: Unclear, still, was the HCMV specificity of the expanded NKG2C+ T cell clones. The study found these clonotypes also leading the CD3+CD56-NKG2C+ fraction in a few donors.

Using the 5' RACE reads, TCRdb records one entry per CDR3 protein without DNA. This sample's clone table lists some 500,000 distinct CDR3 sequences. Of note for this clonotype: Its antigen is unidentified.

The CDR3 is 14 amino acids. Per the germline V gene, CDR1 is LNHDA and CDR2 is SQIVND (reference sequence). This sequence originates from a woman aged 45 to 65 in good health. The sample taken for sequencing was blood T cells: a sorted CD56 or NKG2C T cell subset, CD4+ or CD8+ T cells, or bulk PBMC T cells (not recorded which). The rearrangement uses TRBV19 and TRBJ2-4; the D gene TCRdb calls, TRBD1, cannot be checked with no DNA. The CDR3 loop reads CASSYGDSSNIQYF.